Listed here are 11 T cell receptor beta chains from one sample, sequenced in a study of response to subunit inactivated influenza vaccine. TCRdb called the RT-PCR reads again in MiXCR, with one record for every CDR3 protein. The profile shows over 150,000 distinct CDR3 sequences, approximately 15% of them singletons. The sample was CD8+ T cells sorted from PBMCs, taken around 5 days after vaccination. These receptor sequences come from a middle-aged man who received an inactivated influenza vaccine.

In its sample, this clonotype was seen a few times. This chain connects TRBV7-9 to TRBJ2-3; D perhaps matches TRBD1 (6 bases). Trimming pared 1 base from V and 2 bases from J, leaving 10 bases between. Germline-derived CDR1 and CDR2 are SEHNR and FQNEAQ (reference sequence). The CDR3 is made up of 15 amino acids. The CDR3 DNA follows: TGTGCCAGCAGCTTAGTACAGGGAGCCACAGATACGCAGTATTTT. Translating it yields CASSLVQGATDTQYF.

This clonotype was detected a few times. This chain uses TRBV2 with TRBJ2-1; D is possibly TRBD1 (6 bases). This CDR3 has 15 residues. Germline V CDR1 and CDR2: SNHLY, FYNNEI. Trimming shortened V by 2 bases and J by 4 bases, and 12 bases separated the two germline ends. The DNA for the CDR3 is TGTGCCAGCAGTGAACAGGGGAACCCTTACAATGAGCAGTTCTTC. As protein: CASSEQGNPYNEQFF.

This clonotype was recorded a few times. The chain recombines TRBV15 with TRBJ2-7; 8 nucleotides line up with TRBD2. Germline V gives CDR1 LNHNV, CDR2 YYDKDF (reference sequence). CDR3 length: 15 residues. The V gene end was trimmed by 0 bases and the J gene end by 2 bases; junction bases not matched to a gene: 3. The CDR3 nucleotides read TGTGCCACCAGCAGAGAAGCGGGAGTCACCTACGAGCAGTACTTC. It specifies CATSREAGVTYEQYF. Filled out from reference TRBV15 and TRBJ2-7, the complete variable domain reads DAMVIQNPRYQVTQFGKPVTLSCSQTLNHNVMYWYQQKSSQAPKLLFHYYDKDFNNEADTPDNFQSRRPNTSFCFLDIRSPGLGDTAMYLCATSREAGVTYEQYFGPGTRLTVT.

The J gene is TRBJ1-1, the V gene TRBV10-3, with D possibly being TRBD1 (5 bases). Trimming pared 2 bases from V and 5 bases from J, leaving 15 bases between. Germline V gives CDR1 ENHRY, CDR2 SYGVKD. CDR3 length: 15 residues. Here the CDR3 DNA reads TGTGCCATCAGTGAGAGGACAACAATTGGGACTGAAGCTTTCTTT. This sequence encodes CAISERTTIGTEAFF.

The V call is TRBV12-3 or TRBV12-4, the J call TRBJ1-1, with 10 bases matching TRBD1. This CDR3 contains 14 residues. Trimming removed 5 bases from V and 5 bases from J; junction bases left unmatched: 5. CDR3 protein: CASSETGGWTEAFF. In DNA, the CDR3 is TGTGCCAGCAGTGAGACAGGGGGCTGGACTGAAGCTTTCTTT.

V is TRBV3-1 and J is TRBJ2-1; the D gene is possibly TRBD1 (6 bases). V was shortened by 5 bases and J by 7 bases, with 27 bases between the two germline ends. Germline assignment: CDR1 LGHDT and CDR2 YNNKEL (reference sequence). This CDR3 region has 18 residues. DNA for the CDR3: TGTGCCAGCAGCAAGCAGGTCCCCGGGACACGGGTGGTTAATGAGCAGTTCTTC. Translation: CASSKQVPGTRVVNEQFF.

This clonotype turned up a few times. This chain connects TRBV25-1 to TRBJ1-1; 9 positions match TRBD1. The trim removed 5 bases at V and 5 bases at J, leaving 6 bases unmatched. In germline, CDR1 is MGHDK, CDR2 SYGVNS. CDR3 length: 14 residues. The CDR3 region is CASSQTGGWTEAFF. The CDR3 DNA reads TGTGCCAGCAGTCAAACAGGGGGCTGGACTGAAGCTTTCTTT.

This clonotype came up many times. The chain combines TRBV7-9 with TRBJ1-1; 8 bases fit TRBD1. The junction had 3 bases not matched to a gene; V was cut back by 5 bases and J by 7 bases. Germline assignment: CDR1 SEHNR and CDR2 FQNEAQ (reference sequence). This CDR3 has 12 residues. The CDR3 region has the DNA TGTGCCAGCAGCCGGACAGGGAATGAAGCTTTCTTT. Encoded protein: CASSRTGNEAFF.

J is TRBJ2-3 and V is TRBV15; D perhaps matches TRBD1 (5 bases). The V end lost 0 bases, the J end lost 0 bases, and 13 bases lay between the germline ends. This CDR3 is 17 amino acids long. CDR1 is LNHNV and CDR2 is YYDKDF in the germline V gene (reference sequence). CDR3 region: CATSRDGAIPSTDTQYF. The CDR3 DNA is TGTGCCACCAGCAGAGATGGGGCGATCCCTAGCACAGATACGCAGTATTTT.

V gene TRBV6-1 combines with J gene TRBJ2-2; D unresolved. Trimming shortened V by 7 bases and J by 5 bases, and 14 bases separated the two germline ends. This CDR3 contains 14 residues. Germline V gene lookup returns CDR1 MNHNS and CDR2 SASEGT. The CDR3, as DNA: TGTGCCAGCAACACCGGTGGTGATACCGGGGAGCTGTTTTTT. It codes for CASNTGGDTGELFF.

This sequence joins TRBV7-8 and TRBJ2-3; 10 nucleotides align to TRBD2. This CDR3 has 16 residues. Per the germline V gene, CDR1 is SGHVS and CDR2 is FQNEAQ. The V segment lost 3 bases and the J segment 0 bases; nucleotides outside the gene matches: 3. Written as DNA, the CDR3 is TGTGCCAGCAGCTTCGGACTAGCGGCTAGCACAGATACGCAGTATTTT. It translates to CASSFGLAASTDTQYF.